This TCR beta chain was obtained from a study of shared clonotypes between healthy human individuals. About the study: Per-donor plates numbered three CD4 naive, three CD4 memory, two CD8 naive and one CD8 memory.

Splitting the CD4+ cells yielded a CD45RA+ naive subset and a CD45RA-negative memory subset. This CDR3 comprises 13 residues. The germline V gene has CDR1 KGHSH and CDR2 LQKENI. Trimming took 3 bases from V and 5 from J; bases not matched to a gene: 3. Study-wide results and limits: In a few donors, around 5% of naive CD4 clonotypes appeared in common.

With regard to this clone: Its cognate antigen is unknown. The same CDR3 also results from other DNA sequences found in this sample.

The data were produced by immunoSEQ multiplex PCR, yet TCRdb's version contains in-frame clones alone and is incomplete. The repertoire includes more than 2 million clones, roughly 96% of them detected once, and under 0.15% sits in the top ten. Sequencing was done on a sample of naive CD4+ T cells sorted from blood. Subset indicated: CD45RA+ positively selected. The chain uses TRBV18 and TRBJ2-5, with 7 positions matching TRBD2. The origin of this receptor is a man younger than 35 in good health. Here the CDR3 DNA reads TGTGCCAGCTCACCCCCAGCGGGGGAGACCCAGTACTTC. Encoded protein: CASSPPAGETQYF.